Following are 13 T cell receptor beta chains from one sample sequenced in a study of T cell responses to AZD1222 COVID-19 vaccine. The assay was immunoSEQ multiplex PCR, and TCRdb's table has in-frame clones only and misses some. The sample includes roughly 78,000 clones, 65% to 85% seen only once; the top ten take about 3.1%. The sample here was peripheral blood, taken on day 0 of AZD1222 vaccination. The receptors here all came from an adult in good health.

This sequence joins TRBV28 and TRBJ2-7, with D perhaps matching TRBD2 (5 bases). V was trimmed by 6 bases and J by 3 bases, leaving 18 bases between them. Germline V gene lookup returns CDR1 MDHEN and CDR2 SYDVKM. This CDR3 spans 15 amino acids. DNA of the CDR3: TGTGCCAGCAGGCAAGGTGGTGGCCGGGACTACGAGCAGTACTTC. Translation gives CASRQGGGRDYEQYF.

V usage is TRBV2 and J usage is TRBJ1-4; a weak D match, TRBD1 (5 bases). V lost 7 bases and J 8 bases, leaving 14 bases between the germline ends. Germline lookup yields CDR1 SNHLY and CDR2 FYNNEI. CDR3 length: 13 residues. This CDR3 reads CASNRFRDEKLFF. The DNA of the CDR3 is TGTGCCAGCAACCGATTCAGGGACGAAAAACTGTTTTTT. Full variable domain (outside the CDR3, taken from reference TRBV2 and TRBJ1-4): EPEVTQTPSHQVTQMGQEVILRCVPISNHLYFYWYRQILGQKVEFLVSFYNNEISEKSEIFDDQFSVERPDGSNFTLKIRSTKLEDSAMYFCASNRFRDEKLFFGSGTQLSVL.

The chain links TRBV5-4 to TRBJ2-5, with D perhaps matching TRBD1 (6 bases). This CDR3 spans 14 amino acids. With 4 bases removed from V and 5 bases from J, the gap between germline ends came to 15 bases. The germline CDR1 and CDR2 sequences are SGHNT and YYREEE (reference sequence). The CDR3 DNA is TGTGCCAGCAGCCGTAGGGGGAGTCAGGAGACCCAGTACTTC. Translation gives CASSRRGSQETQYF.

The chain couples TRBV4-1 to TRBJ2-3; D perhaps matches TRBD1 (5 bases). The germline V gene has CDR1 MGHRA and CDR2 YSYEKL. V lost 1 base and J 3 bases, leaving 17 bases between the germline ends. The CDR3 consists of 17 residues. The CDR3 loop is CASSQGSGGAQTDTQYF. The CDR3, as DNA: TGCGCCAGCAGCCAAGGCTCGGGTGGGGCCCAGACAGATACGCAGTATTTT.

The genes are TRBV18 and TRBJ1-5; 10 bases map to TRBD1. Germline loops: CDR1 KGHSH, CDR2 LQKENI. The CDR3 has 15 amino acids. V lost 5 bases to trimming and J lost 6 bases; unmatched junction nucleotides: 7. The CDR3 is CASSEGQGSAQPQHF. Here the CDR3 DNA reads TGTGCCAGCTCAGAGGGACAGGGGTCAGCTCAGCCCCAGCATTTT.

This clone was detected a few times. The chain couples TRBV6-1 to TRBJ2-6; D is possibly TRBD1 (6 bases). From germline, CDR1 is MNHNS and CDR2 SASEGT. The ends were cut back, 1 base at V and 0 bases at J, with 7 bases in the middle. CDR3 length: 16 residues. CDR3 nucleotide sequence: TGTGCCAGCAGTGAAGAGGACAGCTCTGGGGCCAACGTCCTGACTTTC. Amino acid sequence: CASSEEDSSGANVLTF.

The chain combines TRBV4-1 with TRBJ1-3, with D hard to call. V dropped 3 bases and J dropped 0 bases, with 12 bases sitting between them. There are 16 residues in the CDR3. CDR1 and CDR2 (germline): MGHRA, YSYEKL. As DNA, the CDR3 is TGCGCCAGCAGCCACTCGACTGCAAGCTCTGGAAACACCATATATTTT. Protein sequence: CASSHSTASSGNTIYF.

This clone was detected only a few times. DNA of the CDR3: TGTGCCAGTATCCACGGCGGGGCGCGCACCGGGGAGCTGTTTTTT. Protein: CASIHGGARTGELFF. The chain couples TRBV19 to TRBJ2-2, with D tentatively TRBD2 (6 bases). The V and J ends lost 7 bases and 4 bases respectively, with 16 bases between them. The CDR3 covers 15 residues. Germline V gene data show CDR1 as LNHDA and CDR2 as SQIVND (reference sequence).

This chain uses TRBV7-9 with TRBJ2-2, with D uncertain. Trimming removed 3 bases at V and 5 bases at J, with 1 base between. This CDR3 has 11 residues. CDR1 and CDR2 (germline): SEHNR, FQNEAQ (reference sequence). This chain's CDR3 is CASSFTGELFF. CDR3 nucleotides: TGTGCCAGCAGCTTTACCGGGGAGCTGTTTTTT.

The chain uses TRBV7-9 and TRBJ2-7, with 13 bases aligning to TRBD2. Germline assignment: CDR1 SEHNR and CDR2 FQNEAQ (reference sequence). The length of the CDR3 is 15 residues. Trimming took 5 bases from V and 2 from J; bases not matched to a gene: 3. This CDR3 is CASSIGLAGAYEQYF. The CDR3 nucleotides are TGTGCCAGCAGCATAGGACTAGCGGGGGCCTACGAGCAGTACTTC.

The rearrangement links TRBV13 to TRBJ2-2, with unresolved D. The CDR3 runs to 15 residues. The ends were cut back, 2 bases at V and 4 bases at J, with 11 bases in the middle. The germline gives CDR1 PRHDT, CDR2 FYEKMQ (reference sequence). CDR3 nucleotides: TGTGCCAGCAGCTTATCGGCCATGGGCACCGGGGAGCTGTTTTTT. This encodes CASSLSAMGTGELFF.

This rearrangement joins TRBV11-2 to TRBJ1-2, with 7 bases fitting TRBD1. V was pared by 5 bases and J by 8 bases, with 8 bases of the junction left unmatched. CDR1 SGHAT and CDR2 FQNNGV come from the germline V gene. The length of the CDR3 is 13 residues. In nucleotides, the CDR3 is TGTGCCAGCAGCCTCGACAGGGTCCGCGGCTACACCTTC. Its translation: CASSLDRVRGYTF.

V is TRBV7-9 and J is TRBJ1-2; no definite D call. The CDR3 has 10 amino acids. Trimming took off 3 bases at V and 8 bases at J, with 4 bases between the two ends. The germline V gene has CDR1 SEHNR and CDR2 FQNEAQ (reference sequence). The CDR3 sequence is CASSLGGYTF. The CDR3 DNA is TGTGCCAGCAGCTTGGGCGGCTACACCTTC.